This passage covers 19 T cell receptor beta chains from one sample sequenced in a study of T-cell memory formation after mild COVID-19. MiXCR was run by TCRdb on the 5' RACE reads, yielding one entry per CDR3 protein. The sample gives 550,000 to 600,000 distinct CDR3 sequences, about a fifth of which show up once; roughly 8.3% is in the top ten. The sample taken for sequencing was PBMCs or a T cell subset sorted from them (not recorded which). The receptors shown here come from an adult woman who had mild COVID-19 (a few samples of this study predate the infection). Cell type and time point are not known.

V is TRBV9 and J is TRBJ2-5; weak D call: TRBD2 (5 bases). The CDR3 runs 16 residues. From germline, CDR1 is SGDLS and CDR2 YYNGEE. V shed 0 bases and J shed 2 bases, with 14 bases lying between them. The chain's CDR3 is CASSVVPGPGQETQYF. CDR3 nucleotides: TGTGCCAGCAGCGTAGTCCCAGGTCCGGGACAAGAGACCCAGTACTTC.

CDR3 protein: CASSQDGTPAGGLYNEQFF. CDR3 DNA sequence: TGCGCCAGCAGCCAAGATGGAACCCCAGCGGGGGGGCTCTACAATGAGCAGTTCTTC. The chain couples TRBV4-1 to TRBJ2-1, with 10 bases that match TRBD2. The ends lost 0 bases at V and 3 bases at J; junction bases unmatched: 11. Germline V CDR1 and CDR2: MGHRA, YSYEKL. This CDR3 is built from 19 residues.

This clonotype occurred a few times. This sequence joins TRBV20-1 and TRBJ1-1; D perhaps matches TRBD1 (5 bases). Germline CDR1 reads DFQATT; CDR2 reads SNEGSKA (reference sequence). The CDR3 loop spans 14 amino acids. Trimming stripped 0 bases from V and 4 bases from J, with 12 bases between. CDR3 sequence (DNA): TGCAGTGCTAGAGAGGTCAGGGTGGTCACTGAAGCTTTCTTT. As protein: CSAREVRVVTEAFF.

This clonotype was detected only a few times. The chain recombines TRBV24-1 with TRBJ1-2, with D maybe TRBD1 (5 bases). Germline V gives CDR1 KGHDR, CDR2 SFDVKD. The CDR3 has 11 residues. V shed 4 bases and J shed 13 bases, with 12 bases lying between them. CDR3 nucleotide sequence: TGTGCCACCAGTGAAGGGGCCAGGCGCACCTTC. Its protein product is CATSEGARRTF.

V usage is TRBV7-2 and J usage is TRBJ2-1; 8 nucleotides agree with TRBD2. V lost 1 base, J lost 14 bases, and 7 bases stayed unmatched. This CDR3 is built from 13 residues. Germline loops: CDR1 SGHTA, CDR2 FQGNSA. The CDR3 DNA follows: TGTGCCAGCAGCTTAGGATACGGGACTAGGGAGTTCTTC. Protein sequence: CASSLGYGTREFF.

This rearrangement joins TRBV25-1 to TRBJ2-1; 9 bases line up with TRBD2. Germline V gene lookup returns CDR1 MGHDK and CDR2 SYGVNS. The CDR3 is made up of 17 amino acids. Trimming took 5 bases from V and 2 from J; bases not matched to a gene: 10. This CDR3 is CASSSDIAGDTYNEQFF. The CDR3 DNA sequence: TGTGCCAGCAGTTCCGATATAGCGGGAGACACCTACAATGAGCAGTTCTTC.

This clonotype was seen only a few times. This chain connects TRBV12-3 or TRBV12-4 to TRBJ2-2; no reliable D call. V was trimmed by 1 base and J by 5 bases, leaving 11 bases between them. The CDR3 runs to 15 residues. This CDR3 reads CASSLERLGTGELFF. The DNA of the CDR3 is TGTGCCAGCAGTTTAGAGCGTTTGGGTACCGGGGAGCTGTTTTTT.

This clonotype was seen a few times. The V gene is TRBV6-2 or TRBV6-3, the J gene TRBJ2-7; 7 positions agree with TRBD2. The CDR3 loop spans 15 amino acids. Per germline, CDR1 MNHEY and CDR2 SVGEGT. J was trimmed by 0 bases and V by 4 bases; bases with no gene match: 6. In nucleotides, the CDR3 is TGTGCCAGCAGTTCGACTAGCAGACCCTCCTACGAGCAGTACTTC. Amino acid sequence: CASSSTSRPSYEQYF.

This chain joins TRBV4-1 and TRBJ2-1; D is undetermined. Germline CDR1 MGHRA, CDR2 YSYEKL. This CDR3 has 14 residues. V was clipped by 0 bases and J by 6 bases, with 9 bases between them. The CDR3 DNA is TGCGCCAGCAGCCAAGAGCGTGGGTTCAATGAGCAGTTCTTC. Encoded protein: CASSQERGFNEQFF.

The J gene is TRBJ2-7, the V gene TRBV27, with 14 nucleotides matching TRBD2. With 7 bases clipped from V and 3 bases from J, the junction kept 8 bases outside the gene matches. Germline CDR1 is MNHEY and CDR2 is SMNVEV (reference sequence). The length of the CDR3 is 16 residues. The CDR3, as DNA: TGTGCCAGCATCCCGCGGGGACTAGCGGGAGTCTACGAGCAGTACTTC. Residues: CASIPRGLAGVYEQYF.

This clonotype was seen only a few times. The chain combines TRBV18 with TRBJ2-5; D remains ambiguous. Trimming took 3 bases from V and 7 from J, leaving 12 bases between them. This CDR3 is built from 13 residues. Germline CDR1 reads KGHSH; CDR2 reads LQKENI. CDR3 sequence (DNA): TGTGCCAGCTCACCGAACTTCTCAGGGACCCAGTACTTC. Translation gives CASSPNFSGTQYF.

This chain connects TRBV25-1 to TRBJ2-3, with D unclear. CDR1 is MGHDK, CDR2 SYGVNS, per germline. Trimming shortened V by 5 bases and J by 5 bases, and 8 bases separated the two germline ends. This CDR3 contains 12 residues. The CDR3 here is CASSMTGDTQYF. CDR3 nucleotides: TGTGCCAGCAGTATGACTGGAGATACGCAGTATTTT.

This clonotype came up many times. V gene TRBV7-2 combines with J gene TRBJ2-7; 10 bases are a match to TRBD2. Germline V gene lookup returns CDR1 SGHTA and CDR2 FQGNSA. This CDR3 region has 15 residues. J gave up 0 bases and V 8 bases, and 7 bases lay outside the gene matches. The DNA for the CDR3 is TGTGCCAGCTCACCCGGACTAGCGGTCTCCTACGAGCAGTACTTC. It yields the protein CASSPGLAVSYEQYF.

This clonotype has just a few counts. The chain employs TRBV5-4 and TRBJ1-2; tentative D call: TRBD1 (6 bases). Trimming took 6 bases from V and 6 from J, leaving 18 bases between them. Germline V CDR1 and CDR2: SGHNT, YYREEE (reference sequence). The CDR3 runs to 14 residues. The CDR3 DNA reads TGTGCCAGCATCCCGGACAGCGCTCGAGATGGCTACACCTTC. Its protein product is CASIPDSARDGYTF.

This clonotype was seen a handful of times. The CDR3 loop is CASSLGQGRTRKYGYTF. The CDR3 coding sequence is TGTGCCAGCAGCTTAGGGCAGGGGCGTACGCGGAAGTATGGCTACACCTTC. The J gene is TRBJ1-2, the V gene TRBV7-8, with a possible D match to TRBD1 (6 bases). The CDR3 is made up of 17 amino acids. Trimming cost V 1 base and J 5 bases, with 20 bases left between them. Germline CDR1 SGHVS, CDR2 FQNEAQ.

The V gene is TRBV11-2, the J gene TRBJ2-5; 8 nucleotides agree with TRBD1. The trim removed 4 bases at V and 2 bases at J, leaving 12 bases unmatched. This CDR3 contains 17 residues. Germline CDR1 SGHAT, CDR2 FQNNGV. The DNA of the CDR3 is TGTGCCAGCAGCTGGACCCTAGGACAGGGAGGACAAGAGACCCAGTACTTC. Translation gives CASSWTLGQGGQETQYF. Based on the CDR3 plus reference TRBV11-2 and TRBJ2-5, the full variable domain is EAGVAQSPRYKIIEKRQSVAFWCNPISGHATLYWYQQILGQGPKLLIQFQNNGVVDDSQLPKDRFSAERLKGVDSTLKIQPAKLEDSAVYLCASSWTLGQGGQETQYFGPGTRLLVL.

This chain links TRBV20-1 with TRBJ2-7, with a weak D call TRBD2 (6 bases). This CDR3 region has 14 residues. Looked up from germline, CDR1 is DFQATT and CDR2 is SNEGSKA (reference sequence). Trimming took off 2 bases at V and 7 bases at J, with 18 bases between the two ends. CDR3 protein: CSARKVLRAGEQYF. The CDR3 DNA is TGCAGTGCTAGAAAAGTACTGCGGGCGGGAGAGCAGTACTTC.

This chain joins TRBV12-3 or TRBV12-4 and TRBJ2-6; D is unclear. With 2 bases removed from V and 0 bases from J, the gap between germline ends came to 8 bases. This CDR3 contains 16 residues. This CDR3 is CASSLSPYSGANVLTF. In nucleotides, the CDR3 is TGTGCCAGCAGTTTATCACCGTACTCTGGGGCCAACGTCCTGACTTTC.

This clonotype showed up just a few times. The chain links TRBV5-1 to TRBJ1-1, with 8 bases fitting TRBD1. The CDR3 sequence is 15 residues long. V lost 1 base to trimming and J lost 5 bases; unmatched junction nucleotides: 7. CDR1 is SGHRS and CDR2 is YFSETQ in the germline V gene. The CDR3 protein is CASSLQGAQKTEAFF. The CDR3 DNA is TGCGCCAGCAGCTTGCAGGGGGCGCAGAAAACTGAAGCTTTCTTT.